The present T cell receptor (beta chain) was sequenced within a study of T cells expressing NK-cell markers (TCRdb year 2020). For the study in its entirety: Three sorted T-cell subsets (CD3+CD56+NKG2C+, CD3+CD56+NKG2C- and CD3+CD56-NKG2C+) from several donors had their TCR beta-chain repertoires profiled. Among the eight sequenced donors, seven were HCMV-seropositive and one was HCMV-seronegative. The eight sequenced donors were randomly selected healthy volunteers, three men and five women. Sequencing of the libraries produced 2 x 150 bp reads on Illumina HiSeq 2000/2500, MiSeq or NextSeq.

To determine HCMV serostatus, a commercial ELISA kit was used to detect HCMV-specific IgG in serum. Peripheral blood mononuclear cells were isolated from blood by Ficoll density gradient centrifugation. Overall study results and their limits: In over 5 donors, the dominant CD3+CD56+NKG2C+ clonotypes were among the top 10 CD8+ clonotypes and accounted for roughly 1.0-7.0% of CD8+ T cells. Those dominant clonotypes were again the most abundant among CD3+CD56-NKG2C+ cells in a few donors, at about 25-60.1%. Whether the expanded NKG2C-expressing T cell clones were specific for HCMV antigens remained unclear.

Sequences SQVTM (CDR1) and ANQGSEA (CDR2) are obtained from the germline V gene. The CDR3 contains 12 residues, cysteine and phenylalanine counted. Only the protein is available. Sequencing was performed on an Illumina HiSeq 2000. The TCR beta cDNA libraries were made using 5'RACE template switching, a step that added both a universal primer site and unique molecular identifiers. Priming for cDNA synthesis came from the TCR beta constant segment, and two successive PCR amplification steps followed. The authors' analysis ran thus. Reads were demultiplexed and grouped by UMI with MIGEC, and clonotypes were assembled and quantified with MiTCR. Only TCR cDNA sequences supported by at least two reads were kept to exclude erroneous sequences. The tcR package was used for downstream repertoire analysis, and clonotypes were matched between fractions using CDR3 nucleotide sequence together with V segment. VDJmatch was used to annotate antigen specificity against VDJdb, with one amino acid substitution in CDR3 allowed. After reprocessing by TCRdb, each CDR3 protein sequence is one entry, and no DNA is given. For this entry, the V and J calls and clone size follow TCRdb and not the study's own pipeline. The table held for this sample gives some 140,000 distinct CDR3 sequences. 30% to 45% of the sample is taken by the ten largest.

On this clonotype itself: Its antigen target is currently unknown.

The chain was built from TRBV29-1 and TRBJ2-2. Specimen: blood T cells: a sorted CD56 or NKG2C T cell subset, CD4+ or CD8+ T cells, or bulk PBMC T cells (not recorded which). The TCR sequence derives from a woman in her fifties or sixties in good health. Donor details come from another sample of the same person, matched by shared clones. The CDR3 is CSGLGNTGELFF.